The rows below give T cell receptor beta chains drawn from one sample of a study of blood T cell repertoires in COVID-19. Some clones are missing from TCRdb's copy, which holds only in-frame ones; the method was immunoSEQ multiplex PCR. The sample lists 70,000 to 75,000 clones; around nine tenths were seen once. The specimen was peripheral blood. The receptors come from a woman aged 18-35 years with acute or convalescent COVID-19. Both conserved end residues are part of each CDR3. The D gene is left open where the match is weak. Part of the rows lack a size; the others show once, few, many or a class for expanded clones.

d_gene	v_gene	j_gene	abundance	CDR3nt	CDR3aa
TRBD2	TRBV6-5	TRBJ2-7	-	TGTGCCTCCGGGGGGCGGGGGGGGGAGCAGTACTTC	CASGGRGGEQYF
-	TRBV5-1	TRBJ1-2	once	TGCGCCAGCAACCCGAACCCAGGGGACTATGGCTACACCTTC	CASNPNPGDYGYTF
-	TRBV6-5	TRBJ1-2	-	TGTGCCAGCAGGCAAGGACAGAACTCTAACTATGGCTACACCTTC	CASRQGQNSNYGYTF
-	TRBV4-2	TRBJ1-5	-	TGTGCCAGCAGCCAAGAACAGGGATTCGATCAGCCCCAGCATTTT	CASSQEQGFDQPQHF
TRBD2	TRBV27	TRBJ2-1	once	TGTGCCAGCAGTTTAGGTTCCACGGGGGGTGAGCAGTTCTTC	CASSLGSTGGEQFF
-	TRBV11-2	TRBJ2-1	-	TGTGCCAGCAGCTTAGGAGCCGTGTACAATGAGCAGTTCTTC	CASSLGAVYNEQFF
-	TRBV11-2	TRBJ2-3	-	TGTGCCAGCAGCTTAATTAGGGGTTCCACAGATACGCAGTATTTT	CASSLIRGSTDTQYF
TRBD2	TRBV2	TRBJ2-5	-	TGTGCCAGCAGTGCTCGACTAGCGGGGTACCAAGAGACCCAGTACTTC	CASSARLAGYQETQYF
-	TRBV11-2	TRBJ1-1	-	TGTGCCAGCAGCTTCACAGGCTTCTCGAACACTGAAGCTTTCTTT	CASSFTGFSNTEAFF
-	TRBV27	TRBJ2-1	-	TGTGCCAGCAGTCCATCCGACAGGAATGAGCAGTTCTTC	CASSPSDRNEQFF
TRBD1	TRBV5-4	TRBJ1-5	-	TGTGCCAGCAGCGAGGGGGCTGCTCAGCCCCAGCATTTT	CASSEGAAQPQHF
-	TRBV7-9	TRBJ2-1	once	TGTGCCAGCAGCTTAGGGAGGGTCAATGAGCAGTTCTTC	CASSLGRVNEQFF
TRBD1	TRBV6-1	TRBJ1-4	medium-sized	TGTGCCAGCAGTGAAGAGGGGACAGGGGTCGGAAATGAAAAACTGTTTTTT	CASSEEGTGVGNEKLFF
TRBD2	TRBV11-2	TRBJ2-1	-	TGTGCCAGCAGCTTAGGTCTAGCGGGAGATTCTAGGTGGCAGTTCTTC	CASSLGLAGDSRWQFF
TRBD1	TRBV3-1/TRBV3-2	TRBJ1-6	few	TGTGCCAGCAGTCGACAGGGACGATCACCCCTCCACTTT	CASSRQGRSPLHF
-	TRBV5-1	TRBJ2-2	-	TGCGCCAGCAGCTTATATGGGACAACGAACACCGGGGAGCTGTTTTTT	CASSLYGTTNTGELFF
-	TRBV28	TRBJ1-5	-	TGTGCCAGCACAGGGAACAATCAGCCCCAGCATTTT	CASTGNNQPQHF
-	TRBV4-1	TRBJ1-1	-	TGCGCCAGCAGCCAGTTGAGGAACACTGAAGCTTTCTTT	CASSQLRNTEAFF
-	TRBV5-1	TRBJ1-6	-	TGCGCCAGCAGCTTGGAACAGGGACGAAATTCACCCCTCCACTTT	CASSLEQGRNSPLHF
-	TRBV2	TRBJ1-1	-	TGTGCCAGCAAGGCTGAGGGAACCCGCACTGAAGCTTTCTTT	CASKAEGTRTEAFF
TRBD2	TRBV6-2/TRBV6-3	TRBJ2-4	-	TGTGCCAGCAGTTGGACTAGCGAAAACATTCAGTACTTC	CASSWTSENIQYF
-	TRBV7-2	TRBJ2-3	-	TGTGCCAGCAGCTTAGCCCCTGTCAGAAGTTCCACAGATACGCAGTATTTT	CASSLAPVRSSTDTQYF
-	TRBV6-2/TRBV6-3	TRBJ2-5	-	TGTGCCAGCAGTTACAATCCGGGGTACCAGGAGACCCAGTACTTC	CASSYNPGYQETQYF
TRBD2	TRBV11-2	TRBJ2-3	-	TGTGCCAGCACCTGGAGCGGGGGGGCTTTGTCGGATACGCAGTATTTT	CASTWSGGALSDTQYF
TRBD1	TRBV5-1	TRBJ1-1	-	TGCGCCAGCAGAATGGACAGGGGTAGGACTGAAGCTTTCTTT	CASRMDRGRTEAFF
-	TRBV5-1	TRBJ2-1	-	TGCGCCAGCAGCCCGGATTCGACAGGCCATGAGCAGTTCTTC	CASSPDSTGHEQFF
TRBD2	TRBV4-2	TRBJ2-3	-	TGTGCCAGCAGCCAAGTTAGAAGGACTAGCGGGGGGGCCAAAGCTAGCACAGATACGCAGTATTTT	CASSQVRRTSGGAKASTDTQYF
TRBD1	TRBV7-6	TRBJ1-3	-	TGTGCCAGCAGCTCAGGACAGGGGTTAAATGGAAACACCATATATTTT	CASSSGQGLNGNTIYF
-	TRBV19	TRBJ2-1	once	TGTGCCAGCTCAGGACTCGCGAACAATGAGCAGTTCTTC	CASSGLANNEQFF
TRBD2	TRBV5-4	TRBJ2-1	-	TGTGCCAGCAGCCCCACTGACGGGACTAGGGTCTCCTACAATGAGCAGTTCTTC	CASSPTDGTRVSYNEQFF
TRBD2	TRBV7-9	TRBJ2-1	-	TGTGCCAGCAGCTTAGGTGGGAGGGTGTCTGAGCAGTTCTTC	CASSLGGRVSEQFF